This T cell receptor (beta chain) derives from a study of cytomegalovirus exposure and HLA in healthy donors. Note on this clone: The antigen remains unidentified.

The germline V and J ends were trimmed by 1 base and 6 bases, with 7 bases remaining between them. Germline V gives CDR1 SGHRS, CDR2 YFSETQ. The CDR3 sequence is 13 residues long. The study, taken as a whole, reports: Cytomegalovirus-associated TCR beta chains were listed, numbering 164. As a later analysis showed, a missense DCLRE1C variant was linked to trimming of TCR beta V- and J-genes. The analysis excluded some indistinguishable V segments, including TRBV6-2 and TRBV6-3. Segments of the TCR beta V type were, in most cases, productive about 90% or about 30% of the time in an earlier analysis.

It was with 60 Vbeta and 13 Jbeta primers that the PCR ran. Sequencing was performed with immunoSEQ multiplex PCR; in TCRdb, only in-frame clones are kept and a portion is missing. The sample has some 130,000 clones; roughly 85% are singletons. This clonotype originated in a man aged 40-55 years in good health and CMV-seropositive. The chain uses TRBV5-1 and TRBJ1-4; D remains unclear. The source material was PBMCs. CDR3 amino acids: CASSLSGDEKLFF. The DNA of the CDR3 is TGCGCCAGCAGCTTGTCGGGAGATGAAAAACTGTTTTTT.